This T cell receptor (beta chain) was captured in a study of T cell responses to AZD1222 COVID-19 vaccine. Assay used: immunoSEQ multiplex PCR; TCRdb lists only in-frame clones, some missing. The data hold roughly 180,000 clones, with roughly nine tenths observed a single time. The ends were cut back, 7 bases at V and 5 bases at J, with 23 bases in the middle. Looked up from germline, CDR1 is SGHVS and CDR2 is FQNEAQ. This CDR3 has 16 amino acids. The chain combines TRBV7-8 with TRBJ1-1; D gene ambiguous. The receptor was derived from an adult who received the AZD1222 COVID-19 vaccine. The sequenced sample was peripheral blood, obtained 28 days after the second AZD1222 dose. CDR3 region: CASTTRAPRPGTEAFF. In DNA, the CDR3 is TGTGCCAGCACCACAAGGGCACCCCGGCCGGGTACTGAAGCTTTCTTT.